The entry below describes one TCR beta chain. What it binds is unknown. This CDR3 spans 14 amino acids. TCRdb re-called the 5' RACE reads; every CDR3 protein appears as one record, without DNA. This sample's table has 350,000 to 400,000 distinct CDR3 sequences. The data were obtained in a study of T cells expressing NK-cell markers. About the study: All TCR beta repertoires analysed originated from sorted CD3+CD56+NKG2C+, CD3+CD56+NKG2C- and CD3+CD56-NKG2C+ T cells. Overall study findings and caveats: The CD3+CD56-NKG2C+ fraction of a handful of donors was also led by these clonotypes.

The J gene is TRBJ2-3, the V gene TRBV12-3 or TRBV12-4; the D gene TCRdb calls, TRBD1, cannot be checked with no DNA. The sequence derives from a woman in her 50s in good health. Sequenced input: blood T cells: a sorted CD56 or NKG2C T cell subset, CD4+ or CD8+ T cells, or bulk PBMC T cells (not recorded which). The CDR3 loop reads CASSPRAVGDTQYF.